This TCR beta chain was sequenced during a study of technical replicates of blood from several donors. Here immunoSEQ multiplex PCR was the method, and the copy in TCRdb shows in-frame clones only, minus some. Of approximately 99,000 clones listed, roughly 96% are singletons. This CDR3 region has 14 residues. Germline V CDR1 and CDR2: GTSNPN, SVGIG (reference sequence). With 1 base removed from V and 2 bases from J, the gap between germline ends came to 12 bases. The clonotype was recovered from a human donor in good health. Source material: T cells isolated from PBMCs. The V and J genes are TRBV30 and TRBJ2-7; D is unresolved. CDR3: CAWSDGGPPYEQYF. The CDR3 DNA follows: TGTGCCTGGAGTGATGGTGGGCCTCCCTACGAGCAGTACTTC.